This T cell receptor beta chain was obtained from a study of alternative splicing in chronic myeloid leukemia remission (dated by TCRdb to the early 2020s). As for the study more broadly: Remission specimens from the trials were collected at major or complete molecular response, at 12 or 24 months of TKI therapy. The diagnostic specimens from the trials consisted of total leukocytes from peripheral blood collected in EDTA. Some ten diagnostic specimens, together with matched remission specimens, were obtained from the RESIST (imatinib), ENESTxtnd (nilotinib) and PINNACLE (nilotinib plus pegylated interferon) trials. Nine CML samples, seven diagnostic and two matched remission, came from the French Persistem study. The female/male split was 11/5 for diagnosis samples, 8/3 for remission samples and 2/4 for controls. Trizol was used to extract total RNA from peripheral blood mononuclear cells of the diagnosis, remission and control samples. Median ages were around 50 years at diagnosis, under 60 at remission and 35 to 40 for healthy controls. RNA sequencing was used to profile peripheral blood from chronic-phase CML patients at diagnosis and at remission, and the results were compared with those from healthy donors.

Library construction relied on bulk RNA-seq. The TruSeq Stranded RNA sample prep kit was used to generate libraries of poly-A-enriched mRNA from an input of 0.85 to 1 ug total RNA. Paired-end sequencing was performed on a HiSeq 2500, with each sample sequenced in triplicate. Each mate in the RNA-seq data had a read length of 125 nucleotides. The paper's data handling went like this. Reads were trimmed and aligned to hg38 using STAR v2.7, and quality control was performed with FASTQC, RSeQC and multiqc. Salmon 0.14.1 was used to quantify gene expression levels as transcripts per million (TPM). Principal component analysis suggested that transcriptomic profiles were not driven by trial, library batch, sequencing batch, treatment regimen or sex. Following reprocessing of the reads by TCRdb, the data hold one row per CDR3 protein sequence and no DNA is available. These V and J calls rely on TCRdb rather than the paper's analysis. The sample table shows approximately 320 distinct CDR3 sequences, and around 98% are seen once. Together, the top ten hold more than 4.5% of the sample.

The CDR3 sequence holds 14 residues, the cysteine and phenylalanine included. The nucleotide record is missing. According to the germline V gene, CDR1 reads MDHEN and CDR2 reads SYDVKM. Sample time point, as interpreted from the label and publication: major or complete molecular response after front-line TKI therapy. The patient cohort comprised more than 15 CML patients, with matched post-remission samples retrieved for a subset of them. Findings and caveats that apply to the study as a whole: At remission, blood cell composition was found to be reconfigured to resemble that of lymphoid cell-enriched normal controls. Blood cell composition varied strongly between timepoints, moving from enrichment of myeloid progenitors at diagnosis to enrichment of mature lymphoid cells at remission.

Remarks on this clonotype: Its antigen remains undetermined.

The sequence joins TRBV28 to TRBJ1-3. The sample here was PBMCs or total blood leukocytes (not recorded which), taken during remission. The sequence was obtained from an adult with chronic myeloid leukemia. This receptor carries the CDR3 CASSLYGSGNTIYF.